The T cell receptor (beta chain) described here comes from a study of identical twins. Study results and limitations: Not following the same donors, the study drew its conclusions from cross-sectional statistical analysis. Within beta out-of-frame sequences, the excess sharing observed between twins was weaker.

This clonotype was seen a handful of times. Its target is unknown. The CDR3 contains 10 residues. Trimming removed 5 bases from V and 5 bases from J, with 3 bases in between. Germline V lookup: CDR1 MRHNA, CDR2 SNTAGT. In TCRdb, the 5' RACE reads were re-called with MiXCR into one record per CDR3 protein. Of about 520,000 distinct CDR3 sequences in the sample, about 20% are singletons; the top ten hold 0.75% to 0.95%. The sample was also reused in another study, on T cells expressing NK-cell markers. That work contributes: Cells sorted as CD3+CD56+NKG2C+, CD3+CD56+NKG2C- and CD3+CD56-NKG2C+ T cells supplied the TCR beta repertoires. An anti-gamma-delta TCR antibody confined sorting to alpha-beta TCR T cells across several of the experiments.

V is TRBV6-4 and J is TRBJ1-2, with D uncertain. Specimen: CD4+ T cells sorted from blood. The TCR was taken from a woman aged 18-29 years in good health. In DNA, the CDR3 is TGTGCCAGCAGTCCGTATGGCTACACCTTC. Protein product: CASSPYGYTF.